This entry lists 10 T cell receptor beta chains sequenced from one sample in a study of CD8 T cells in ankylosing spondylitis. These receptors are not linked to any known antigen. TCRdb reprocessed the 5' RACE reads via MiXCR and lists one record per CDR3 protein. In the table there are fewer than 750,000 distinct CDR3 sequences, roughly 19% of which are singletons. Study findings and constraints: Made up of fewer than ten highly homologous variants, a TCR beta motif appeared characteristic of ankylosing spondylitis blood.

The sample was blood, either unsorted or a sorted T cell fraction (not recorded which). All receptors come from a male donor with ankylosing spondylitis.

CDR3 sequence (DNA): TGTGCCAGCAGCTGGACGCGGGAGGTTGATTTGTTCACCGGGGAGCTGTTTTTT. Protein: CASSWTREVDLFTGELFF. The V call is TRBV7-6, the J call TRBJ2-2; 8 positions match TRBD2. Germline CDR1 SGHVS, CDR2 FNYEAQ. Unmatched junction bases numbered 14, after V lost 4 bases and J lost 4 bases. The CDR3 contains 18 residues.

The V call is TRBV12-3 or TRBV12-4, the J call TRBJ1-3, with no clear D. The CDR3 contains 14 residues. Trimming took off 6 bases at V and 4 bases at J, with 13 bases between the two ends. CDR3 bases: TGTGCCAGCAGGTCGAAGGGAAAGGGAAACACCATATATTTT. Amino acids: CASRSKGKGNTIYF.

The sample holds many counts of this clonotype. V and J are TRBV12-3 or TRBV12-4 and TRBJ2-2; 7 nucleotides align to TRBD1. Trimming took 6 bases from V and 0 from J; bases not matched to a gene: 1. The CDR3 is made up of 14 amino acids. The CDR3 loop reads CASSGTANTGELFF. In nucleotides, the CDR3 is TGTGCCAGCAGCGGGACAGCGAACACCGGGGAGCTGTTTTTT.

The table lists this clonotype with a few counts. The chain couples TRBV20-1 to TRBJ2-3, with TRBD2 matching over 9 bases. Germline V gives CDR1 DFQATT, CDR2 SNEGSKA (reference sequence). With V trimmed by 5 bases and J by 4 bases, 7 bases remained unmatched. The CDR3 consists of 14 residues. The CDR3 region has the DNA TGCAGTGCTTGGCGGGGGGGGAACCCAGATACGCAGTATTTT. Its protein product is CSAWRGGNPDTQYF.

CDR3 bases: TGTGCCAGCAGCGCAAACAGGGAGATGACTAATGAAAAACTGTTTTTT. Residues: CASSANREMTNEKLFF. The gene calls are TRBV7-9 and TRBJ1-4; the D gene is possibly TRBD1 (6 bases). There are 16 residues in the CDR3. Germline CDR1 SEHNR, CDR2 FQNEAQ (reference sequence). Trimming stripped 5 bases from V and 2 bases from J, with 15 bases between. The full variable domain, completed using reference TRBV7-9 and TRBJ1-4, is DTGVSQNPRHKITKRGQNVTFRCDPISEHNRLYWYRQTLGQGPEFLTYFQNEAQLEKSRLLSDRFSAERPKGSFSTLEIQRTEQGDSAMYLCASSANREMTNEKLFFGSGTQLSVL.

The chain is built from TRBV4-1 and TRBJ1-4; a weak D match, TRBD1 (6 bases). Looked up from germline, CDR1 is MGHRA and CDR2 is YSYEKL. Trimming pared 0 bases from V and 8 bases from J, leaving 16 bases between. The CDR3 covers 16 residues. The CDR3 loop is CASSQDPGGAQEKLFF. DNA of the CDR3: TGCGCCAGCAGCCAAGATCCGGGGGGCGCCCAGGAAAAACTGTTTTTT.

This chain connects TRBV7-9 to TRBJ1-4; 7 nucleotides align to TRBD1. CDR3 size: 14 residues. Germline V gives CDR1 SEHNR, CDR2 FQNEAQ (reference sequence). The ends lost 5 bases at V and 5 bases at J; junction bases unmatched: 5. CDR3 protein: CASSHDRENEKLFF. CDR3 in DNA: TGTGCCAGCAGCCACGACAGGGAGAATGAAAAACTGTTTTTT.

In its sample, this clonotype was seen many times. CDR3 sequence (DNA): TGTGCCAGCAGCGTAGGGGGGGCAGGGGGCTACGGGGAGCTGTTTTTT. Amino acid sequence: CASSVGGAGGYGELFF. The chain links TRBV9 to TRBJ2-2, with 8 nucleotides matching TRBD1. Trimming cost V 0 bases and J 7 bases; bases outside gene matches: 8. This CDR3 is built from 16 residues. Per germline, CDR1 SGDLS and CDR2 YYNGEE.

V is TRBV7-8 and J is TRBJ2-2, with D unresolved. The CDR3 has 14 amino acids. Trimming took 10 bases from V and 4 from J, leaving 16 bases between them. Germline CDR1 SGHVS, CDR2 FQNEAQ. DNA for the CDR3: TGTGCCACCGAAACGGCCGGGCCCACCGGGGAGCTGTTTTTT. Translating it yields CATETAGPTGELFF. The full variable domain, completed using reference TRBV7-8 and TRBJ2-2, is GAGVSQSPRYKVAKRGQDVALRCDPISGHVSLFWYQQALGQGPEFLTYFQNEAQLDKSGLPSDRFFAERPEGSVSTLKIQRTQQEDSAVYLCATETAGPTGELFFGEGSRLTVL.

J is TRBJ1-2 and V is TRBV6-2 or TRBV6-3, with no clear D. The ends were cut back, 6 bases at V and 2 bases at J, with 16 bases in the middle. Germline V lookup: CDR1 MNHEY, CDR2 SVGEGT. The CDR3 is made up of 15 amino acids. Here the CDR3 DNA reads TGTGCCAGCAGCGTTCGTAGGAATTGGAACTATGGCTACACCTTC. Translating it yields CASSVRRNWNYGYTF.